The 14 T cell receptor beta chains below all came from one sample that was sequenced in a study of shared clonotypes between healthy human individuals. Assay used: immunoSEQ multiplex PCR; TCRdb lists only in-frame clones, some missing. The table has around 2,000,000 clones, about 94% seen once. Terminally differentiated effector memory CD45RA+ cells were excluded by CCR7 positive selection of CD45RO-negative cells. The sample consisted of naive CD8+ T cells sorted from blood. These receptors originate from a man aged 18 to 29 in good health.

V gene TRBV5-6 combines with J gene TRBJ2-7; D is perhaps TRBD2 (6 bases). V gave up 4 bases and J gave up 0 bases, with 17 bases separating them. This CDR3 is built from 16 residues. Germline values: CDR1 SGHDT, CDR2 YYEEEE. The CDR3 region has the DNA TGTGCCAGCAGCGGGACTGGTGGACCGAACTCCTACGAGCAGTACTTC. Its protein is CASSGTGGPNSYEQYF.

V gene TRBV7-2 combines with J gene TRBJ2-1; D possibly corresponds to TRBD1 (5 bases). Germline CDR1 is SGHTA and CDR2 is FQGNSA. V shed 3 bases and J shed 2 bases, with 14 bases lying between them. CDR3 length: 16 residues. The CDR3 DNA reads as TGTGCCAGCAGCTTTAACGTAAGACAGCCCTACAATGAGCAGTTCTTC. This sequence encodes CASSFNVRQPYNEQFF.

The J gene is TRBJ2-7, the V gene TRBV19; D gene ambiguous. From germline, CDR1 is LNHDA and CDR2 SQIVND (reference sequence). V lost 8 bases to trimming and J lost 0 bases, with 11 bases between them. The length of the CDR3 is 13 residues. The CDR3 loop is CASSQLDSYEQYF. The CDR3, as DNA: TGTGCCAGTTCGCAGCTAGACTCCTACGAGCAGTACTTC. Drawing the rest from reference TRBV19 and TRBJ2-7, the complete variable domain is DGGITQSPKYLFRKEGQNVTLSCEQNLNHDAMYWYRQDPGQGLRLIYYSQIVNDFQKGDIAEGYSVSREKKESFPLTVTSAQKNPTAFYLCASSQLDSYEQYFGPGTRLTVT.

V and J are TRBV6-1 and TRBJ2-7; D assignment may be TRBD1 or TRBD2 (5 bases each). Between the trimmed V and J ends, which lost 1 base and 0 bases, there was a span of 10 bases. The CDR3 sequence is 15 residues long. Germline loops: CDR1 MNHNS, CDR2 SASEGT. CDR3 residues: CASSEVWDPSYEQYF. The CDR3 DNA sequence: TGTGCCAGCAGTGAAGTGTGGGACCCCTCCTACGAGCAGTACTTC.

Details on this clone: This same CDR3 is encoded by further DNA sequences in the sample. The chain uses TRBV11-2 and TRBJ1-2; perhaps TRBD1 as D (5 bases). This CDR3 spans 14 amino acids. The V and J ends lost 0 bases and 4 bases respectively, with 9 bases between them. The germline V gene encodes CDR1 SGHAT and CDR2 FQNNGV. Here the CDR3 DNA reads TGTGCCAGCAGCTTAGACCCCGGGACCTATGGCTACACCTTC. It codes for CASSLDPGTYGYTF.

The CDR3 loop reads CASSLGGASEQYF. CDR3 bases: TGTGCCAGCAGTTTAGGGGGGGCGTCCGAGCAGTACTTC. The V call is TRBV27, the J call TRBJ2-7; D is possibly TRBD2 (7 bases). Germline V gene data show CDR1 as MNHEY and CDR2 as SMNVEV (reference sequence). The V end was cut by 2 bases, the J end by 6 bases, with 11 bases between. The CDR3 consists of 13 residues.

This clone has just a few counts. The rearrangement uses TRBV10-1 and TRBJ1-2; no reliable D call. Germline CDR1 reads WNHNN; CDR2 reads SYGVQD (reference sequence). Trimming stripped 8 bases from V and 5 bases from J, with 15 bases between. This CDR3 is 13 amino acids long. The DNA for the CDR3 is TGCGCCAGCCCTCAATCCGGAGCGTATGGCTACACCTTC. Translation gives CASPQSGAYGYTF.

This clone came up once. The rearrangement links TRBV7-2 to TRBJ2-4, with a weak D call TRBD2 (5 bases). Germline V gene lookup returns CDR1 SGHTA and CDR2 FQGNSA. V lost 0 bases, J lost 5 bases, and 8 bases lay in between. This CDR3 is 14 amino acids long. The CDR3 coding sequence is TGTGCCAGCAGCTTAGCCGAGGGCCAAAACATTCAGTACTTC. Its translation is CASSLAEGQNIQYF.

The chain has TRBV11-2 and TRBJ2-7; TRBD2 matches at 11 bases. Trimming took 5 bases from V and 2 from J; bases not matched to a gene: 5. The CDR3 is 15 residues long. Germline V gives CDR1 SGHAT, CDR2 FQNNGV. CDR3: CASSPGTSGPYEQYF. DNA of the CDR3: TGTGCCAGCAGCCCCGGGACTAGCGGCCCCTACGAGCAGTACTTC. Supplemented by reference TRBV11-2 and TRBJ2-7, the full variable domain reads EAGVAQSPRYKIIEKRQSVAFWCNPISGHATLYWYQQILGQGPKLLIQFQNNGVVDDSQLPKDRFSAERLKGVDSTLKIQPAKLEDSAVYLCASSPGTSGPYEQYFGPGTRLTVT.

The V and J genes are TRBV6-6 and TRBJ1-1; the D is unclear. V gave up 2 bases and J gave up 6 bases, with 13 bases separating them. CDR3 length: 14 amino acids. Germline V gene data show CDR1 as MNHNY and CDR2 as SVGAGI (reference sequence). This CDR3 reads CASSYVEGGAEAFF. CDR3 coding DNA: TGTGCCAGCAGTTACGTAGAAGGTGGCGCTGAAGCTTTCTTT.

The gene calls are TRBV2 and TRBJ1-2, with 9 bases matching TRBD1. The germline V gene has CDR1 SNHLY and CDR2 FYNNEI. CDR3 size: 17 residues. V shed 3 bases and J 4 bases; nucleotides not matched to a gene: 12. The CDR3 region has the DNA TGTGCCAGCAGTGAGAAAAAAACAGGGGGCGCCGGCTATGGCTACACCTTC. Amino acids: CASSEKKTGGAGYGYTF.

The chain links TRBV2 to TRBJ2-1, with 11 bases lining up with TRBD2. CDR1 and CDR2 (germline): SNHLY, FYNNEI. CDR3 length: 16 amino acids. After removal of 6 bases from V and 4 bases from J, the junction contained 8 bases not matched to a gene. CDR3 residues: CASSGGLADIYNEQFF. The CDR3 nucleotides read TGTGCCAGCAGCGGGGGACTAGCGGATATTTACAATGAGCAGTTCTTC.

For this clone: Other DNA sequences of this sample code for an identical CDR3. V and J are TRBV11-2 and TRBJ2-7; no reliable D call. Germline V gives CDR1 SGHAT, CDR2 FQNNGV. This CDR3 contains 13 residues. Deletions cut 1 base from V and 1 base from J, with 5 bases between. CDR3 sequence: CASSLVGSYEQYF. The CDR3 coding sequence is TGTGCCAGCAGCTTAGTAGGGTCCTACGAGCAGTACTTC.

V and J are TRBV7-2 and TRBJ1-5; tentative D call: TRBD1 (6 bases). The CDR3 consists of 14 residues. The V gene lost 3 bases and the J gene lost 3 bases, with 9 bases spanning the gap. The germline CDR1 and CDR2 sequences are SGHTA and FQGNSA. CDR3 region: CASSFQGYNQPQHF. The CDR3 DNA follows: TGTGCCAGCAGCTTCCAGGGGTACAATCAGCCCCAGCATTTT.